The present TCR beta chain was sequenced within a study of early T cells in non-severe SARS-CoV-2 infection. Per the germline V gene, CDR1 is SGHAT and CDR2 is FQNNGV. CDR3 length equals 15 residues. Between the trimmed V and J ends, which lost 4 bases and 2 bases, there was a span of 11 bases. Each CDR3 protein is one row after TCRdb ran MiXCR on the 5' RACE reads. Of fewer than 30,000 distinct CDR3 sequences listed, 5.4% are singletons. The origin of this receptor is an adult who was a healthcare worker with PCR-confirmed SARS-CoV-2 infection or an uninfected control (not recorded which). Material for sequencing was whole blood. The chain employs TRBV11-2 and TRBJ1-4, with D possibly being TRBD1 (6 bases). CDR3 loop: CASSSQGRTNEKLFF. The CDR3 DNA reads TGTGCCAGCAGCTCTCAGGGGAGGACTAATGAAAAACTGTTTTTT.